This T cell receptor (beta chain) was recovered during a study of blood T cell repertoires in COVID-19. About the study: PBMCs, B-cell-depleted T cells, or T cells provided the cDNA or gDNA that made up the material.

Sequencing used immunoSEQ multiplex PCR; TCRdb keeps in-frame clones, though not all of them. The profile shows 87,000 or so clones, around 83% of them singletons. This CDR3 has 16 residues. Between the trimmed V and J ends, which lost 0 bases and 4 bases, there was a span of 15 bases. Germline CDR1 is MNHNS and CDR2 is SASEGT. The genes are TRBV6-1 and TRBJ1-2, with D possibly matching TRBD1 (6 bases). The sample comprised peripheral blood. The clonotype originates from a woman aged 80 or over in a cohort sampled during active or convalescent COVID-19. The CDR3 protein is CASSEALGQGFYGYTF. The CDR3 nucleotides read TGTGCCAGCAGTGAAGCGCTGGGCCAGGGGTTCTATGGCTACACCTTC.